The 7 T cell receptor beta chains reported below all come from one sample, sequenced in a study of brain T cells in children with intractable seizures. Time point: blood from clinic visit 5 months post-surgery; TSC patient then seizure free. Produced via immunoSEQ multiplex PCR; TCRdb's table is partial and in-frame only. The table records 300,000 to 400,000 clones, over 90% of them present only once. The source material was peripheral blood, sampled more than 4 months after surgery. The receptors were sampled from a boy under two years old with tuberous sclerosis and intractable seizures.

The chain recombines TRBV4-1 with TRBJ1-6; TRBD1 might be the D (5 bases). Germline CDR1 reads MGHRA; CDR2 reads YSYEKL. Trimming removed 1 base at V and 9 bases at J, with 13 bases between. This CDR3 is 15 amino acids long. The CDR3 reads CASSQASRVGSPLHF. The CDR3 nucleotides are TGCGCCAGCAGCCAAGCCAGCAGGGTGGGTTCACCCCTCCACTTT.

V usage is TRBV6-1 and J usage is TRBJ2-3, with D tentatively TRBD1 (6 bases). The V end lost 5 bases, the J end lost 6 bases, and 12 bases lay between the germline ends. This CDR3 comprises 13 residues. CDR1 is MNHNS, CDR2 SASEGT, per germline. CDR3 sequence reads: CASSWPQGDTQYF. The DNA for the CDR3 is TGTGCCAGCAGTTGGCCCCAGGGGGATACGCAGTATTTT.

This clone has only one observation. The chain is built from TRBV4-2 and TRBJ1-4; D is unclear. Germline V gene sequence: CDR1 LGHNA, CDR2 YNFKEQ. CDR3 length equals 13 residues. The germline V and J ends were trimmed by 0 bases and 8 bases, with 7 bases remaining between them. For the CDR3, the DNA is TGTGCCAGCAGCCAAGATGGGCGAGAAAAACTGTTTTTT. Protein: CASSQDGREKLFF.

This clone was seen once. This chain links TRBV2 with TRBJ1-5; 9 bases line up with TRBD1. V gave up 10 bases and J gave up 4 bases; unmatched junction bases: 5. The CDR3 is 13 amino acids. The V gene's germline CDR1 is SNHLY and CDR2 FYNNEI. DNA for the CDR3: TGTGCCATCGGGACAGGGCGAAATCAGCCCCAGCATTTT. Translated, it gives CAIGTGRNQPQHF. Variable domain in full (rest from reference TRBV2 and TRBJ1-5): EPEVTQTPSHQVTQMGQEVILRCVPISNHLYFYWYRQILGQKVEFLVSFYNNEISEKSEIFDDQFSVERPDGSNFTLKIRSTKLEDSAMYFCAIGTGRNQPQHFGDGTRLSIL.

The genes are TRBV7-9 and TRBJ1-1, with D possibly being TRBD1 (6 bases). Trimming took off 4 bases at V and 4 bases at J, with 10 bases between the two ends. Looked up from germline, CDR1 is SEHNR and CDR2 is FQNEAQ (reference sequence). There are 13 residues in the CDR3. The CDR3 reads CASSSMDSTEAFF. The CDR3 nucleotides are TGTGCCAGCAGCTCAATGGACAGCACTGAAGCTTTCTTT.

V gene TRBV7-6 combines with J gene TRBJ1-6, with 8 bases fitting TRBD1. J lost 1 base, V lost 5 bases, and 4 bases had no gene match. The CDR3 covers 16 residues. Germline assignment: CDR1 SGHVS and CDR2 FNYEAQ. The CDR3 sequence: CASSQGAKSYNSPLHF. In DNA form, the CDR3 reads TGTGCCAGCAGCCAGGGGGCAAAGTCCTATAATTCACCCCTCCACTTT.

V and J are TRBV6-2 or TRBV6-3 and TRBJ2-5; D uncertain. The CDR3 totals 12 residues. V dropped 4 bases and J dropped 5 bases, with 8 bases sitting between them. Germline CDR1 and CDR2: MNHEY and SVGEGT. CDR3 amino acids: CASSSTDETQYF. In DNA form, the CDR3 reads TGTGCCAGCAGTTCTACGGACGAGACCCAGTACTTC.